The 29 T cell receptor beta chains in this list originate from one sample, sequenced in a study of CD8 T cells in Susac syndrome. The RNA, about 0.5 to 1 ug, was put through reverse transcription using random hexamers. TCRdb analysed the immunoSEQ multiplex PCR reads with MiXCR anew, one entry per CDR3 protein. The table has around 200,000 distinct CDR3 sequences, around 95% seen once; the top ten hold 0.093%. Sequencing was done on a sample of CD4+ T cells from PBMCs. These receptors were obtained from a human donor with multiple sclerosis.

The CDR3 reads CASTRDRRGSGPQHF. For the CDR3, the DNA is TGTGCCAGCACTCGGGACAGGAGGGGGTCGGGACCCCAGCATTTT. The rearrangement links TRBV6-1 to TRBJ1-5; 8 nucleotides line up with TRBD1. The germline CDR1 and CDR2 sequences are MNHNS and SASEGT. The V and J ends lost 7 bases and 10 bases, in that order; junction bases with no gene match: 15. The length of the CDR3 is 15 residues.

The gene calls are TRBV7-2 and TRBJ2-3; weak D call: TRBD2 (6 bases). Germline assignment: CDR1 SGHTA and CDR2 FQGNSA. The CDR3 consists of 15 residues. Trimming removed 3 bases from V and 2 bases from J, with 12 bases in between. The CDR3 coding sequence is TGTGCCAGCAGCTTGGTCGGGGGACTCACAGATACGCAGTATTTT. It yields the protein CASSLVGGLTDTQYF.

The rearrangement uses TRBV5-4 and TRBJ2-5, with a weak D call TRBD1 (6 bases). V gave up 3 bases and J gave up 2 bases, with 20 bases separating them. CDR3 length equals 17 residues. In germline, CDR1 is SGHNT, CDR2 YYREEE (reference sequence). As DNA, the CDR3 is TGTGCCAGCAGCTCCGTCCCCCTCGGACAGCTTCAAGAGACCCAGTACTTC. As protein: CASSSVPLGQLQETQYF.

The J gene is TRBJ1-6, the V gene TRBV7-9, with D hard to call. Germline values: CDR1 SEHNR, CDR2 FQNEAQ (reference sequence). With 4 bases removed from V and 9 bases from J, the gap between germline ends came to 10 bases. The CDR3 loop spans 13 amino acids. CDR3 in DNA: TGTGCCAGCAGCTCCGCCATCTTTTCACCCCTCCACTTT. Amino acid sequence: CASSSAIFSPLHF. Full variable domain (missing parts from reference TRBV7-9 and TRBJ1-6): DTGVSQNPRHKITKRGQNVTFRCDPISEHNRLYWYRQTLGQGPEFLTYFQNEAQLEKSRLLSDRFSAERPKGSFSTLEIQRTEQGDSAMYLCASSSAIFSPLHFGNGTRLTVT.

V gene TRBV30 combines with J gene TRBJ2-1; 13 bases agree with TRBD2. Trimming at V came to 0 bases and at J to 14 bases, leaving 4 bases not matched to a gene. The CDR3 runs to 13 residues. Germline V gene data show CDR1 as GTSNPN and CDR2 as SVGIG (reference sequence). The CDR3 region has the DNA TGTGCCTGGAGTGTACTAGCGGGGGGGCCAAAGTTCTTC. It translates to CAWSVLAGGPKFF.

This clonotype was recorded a few times. CDR3 residues: CASSPRGGDGYTF. CDR3 DNA sequence: TGTGCCAGCTCACCCAGGGGCGGCGATGGCTACACCTTC. V and J are TRBV18 and TRBJ1-2; D may be TRBD1 (6 bases). The CDR3 length is 13 residues. Germline values: CDR1 KGHSH, CDR2 LQKENI. V lost 3 bases to trimming and J lost 6 bases, with 11 bases between them.

This clonotype was found once. The rearrangement uses TRBV20-1 and TRBJ1-1; no clear D gene. V lost 1 base and J lost 9, with 24 bases in between. Germline V lookup: CDR1 DFQATT, CDR2 SNEGSKA (reference sequence). The CDR3 consists of 16 residues. The CDR3, as DNA: TGCAGTGCTAGAGTGGCGGATACACCGAACCCGTTAAAAGCTTTCTTT. Translated, it gives CSARVADTPNPLKAFF.

The CDR3 bases are TGTGCCAGCAGCTTGATTGACAGGGCAATTGGCTACACCTTC. It specifies CASSLIDRAIGYTF. This chain joins TRBV5-6 and TRBJ1-2; 7 bases are shared with TRBD1. CDR1 and CDR2 (germline): SGHDT, YYEEEE. This CDR3 comprises 14 residues. The trim removed 1 base at V and 7 bases at J, leaving 7 bases unmatched.

The chain carries TRBV4-2 and TRBJ2-1; 9 positions agree with TRBD2. The CDR3 covers 16 residues. CDR1 and CDR2 from the germline V gene are LGHNA and YNFKEQ. V gave up 0 bases and J gave up 4 bases; unmatched junction bases: 4. The CDR3 loop reads CASSQEGSGGYNEQFF. For the CDR3, the DNA is TGTGCCAGCAGCCAAGAAGGTAGCGGGGGATACAATGAGCAGTTCTTC.

The chain links TRBV7-9 to TRBJ2-3; D unclear. Trimming shortened V by 1 base and J by 7 bases, and 9 bases separated the two germline ends. The CDR3 is 13 residues long. CDR1 is SEHNR and CDR2 is FQNEAQ in the germline V gene (reference sequence). The CDR3 spells CASSLVGVNTQYF. DNA of the CDR3: TGTGCCAGCAGCTTAGTTGGGGTGAATACGCAGTATTTT. The whole variable domain, remainder taken from reference TRBV7-9 and TRBJ2-3, is DTGVSQNPRHKITKRGQNVTFRCDPISEHNRLYWYRQTLGQGPEFLTYFQNEAQLEKSRLLSDRFSAERPKGSFSTLEIQRTEQGDSAMYLCASSLVGVNTQYFGPGTRLTVL.

V and J are TRBV2 and TRBJ2-2; TRBD1 matches at 8 bases. Germline CDR1 SNHLY, CDR2 FYNNEI. This CDR3 has 16 residues. The J segment lost 4 bases and the V segment lost 6 bases, leaving 10 bases of the junction unmatched. The CDR3 DNA follows: TGTGCCAGCAGGCAAACCCGGACAGGGACCACCGGGGAGCTGTTTTTT. This sequence encodes CASRQTRTGTTGELFF. The variable domain in full, with the rest retrieved from reference TRBV2 and TRBJ2-2, is EPEVTQTPSHQVTQMGQEVILRCVPISNHLYFYWYRQILGQKVEFLVSFYNNEISEKSEIFDDQFSVERPDGSNFTLKIRSTKLEDSAMYFCASRQTRTGTTGELFFGEGSRLTVL.

The chain is built from TRBV5-6 and TRBJ1-1; 7 positions agree with TRBD1. This CDR3 is 16 amino acids long. V lost 0 bases to trimming and J lost 3 bases; unmatched junction nucleotides: 8. The germline V gene encodes CDR1 SGHDT and CDR2 YYEEEE. The chain's CDR3 is CASSLGRGQLDTEAFF. For the CDR3, the DNA is TGTGCCAGCAGCTTGGGTAGGGGGCAGTTGGACACTGAAGCTTTCTTT.

The rearrangement uses TRBV6-2 or TRBV6-3 and TRBJ2-1; 8 bases are shared with TRBD1. Trimming cost V 4 bases and J 4 bases; bases outside gene matches: 3. Germline CDR1 reads MNHEY; CDR2 reads SVGEGT. This CDR3 has 14 residues. CDR3 amino acids: CASSFGQGYNEQFF. The CDR3 nucleotides read TGTGCCAGCAGTTTCGGACAGGGATACAATGAGCAGTTCTTC.

This clonotype was observed once. The rearrangement joins TRBV5-1 to TRBJ1-2; no reliable D call. Germline V CDR1 and CDR2: SGHRS, YFSETQ. V gave up 0 bases and J gave up 5 bases, with 8 bases separating them. The CDR3 totals 13 residues. The CDR3 DNA reads TGCGCCAGCAGCTTGGCCGCGGAATATGGCTACACCTTC. Encoded protein: CASSLAAEYGYTF.

The rearrangement uses TRBV12-3 or TRBV12-4 and TRBJ2-1, with 8 bases fitting TRBD2. CDR3 length equals 14 residues. V lost 6 bases and J lost 6; bases outside the gene matches: 7. The CDR3 sequence: CASRIAGQGNEQFF. CDR3 sequence (DNA): TGTGCCAGCAGGATAGCGGGGCAGGGCAATGAGCAGTTCTTC.

The J gene is TRBJ2-5, the V gene TRBV5-1; D perhaps matches TRBD2 (6 bases). The CDR3 consists of 15 residues. From germline, CDR1 is SGHRS and CDR2 YFSETQ. Trimming removed 3 bases at V and 11 bases at J, with 23 bases between. The CDR3 coding sequence is TGCGCCAGCAGCTCAACCGGGACTGGAGAGATGGGGCAGTACTTC. Its protein product is CASSSTGTGEMGQYF.

This clonotype was counted a single time. The CDR3 DNA reads TGTGCCAGCCGCAAACCGACTAGCGGGGTTCCCTACGAGCAGTACTTC. Protein product: CASRKPTSGVPYEQYF. The chain recombines TRBV27 with TRBJ2-7; 11 nucleotides match TRBD2. V lost 8 bases and J lost 2; bases outside the gene matches: 11. CDR1 and CDR2 (germline): MNHEY, SMNVEV (reference sequence). The length of the CDR3 is 16 residues.

The rearrangement links TRBV7-3 to TRBJ2-1, with 8 positions matching TRBD1. CDR3 length: 13 amino acids. CDR1 is SGHTA, CDR2 FQGTGA, per germline. Trimming removed 5 bases from V and 6 bases from J; junction bases left unmatched: 3. DNA for the CDR3: TGTGCCAGCAGCACCGGACAGGGCAATGAGCAGTTCTTC. It is translated as CASSTGQGNEQFF.

J is TRBJ2-7 and V is TRBV6-1, with 9 bases fitting TRBD1. Germline V gene lookup returns CDR1 MNHNS and CDR2 SASEGT. J gave up 3 bases and V 6 bases, and 9 bases lay outside the gene matches. The CDR3 is 15 amino acids. CDR3 nucleotide sequence: TGTGCCAGCAGGGTGGGGACAGGGTCACTCTACGAGCAGTACTTC. Translation: CASRVGTGSLYEQYF.

The chain links TRBV29-1 to TRBJ2-3; maybe TRBD1 (5 bases). V lost 6 bases and J 6 bases, leaving 19 bases between the germline ends. Germline CDR1 is SQVTM and CDR2 is ANQGSEA. The CDR3 sequence is 14 residues long. CDR3 sequence (DNA): TGCAGCGTGGAAACAGTTGGGGCCCCGGATACGCAGTATTTT. Its translation: CSVETVGAPDTQYF.

This sequence joins TRBV12-3 or TRBV12-4 and TRBJ2-3; 7 nucleotides match TRBD2. The ends lost 5 bases at V and 4 bases at J; junction bases unmatched: 6. The CDR3 is made up of 14 amino acids. The CDR3 spells CASSNLAGADTQYF. CDR3 DNA sequence: TGTGCCAGCAGTAACCTGGCGGGGGCAGATACGCAGTATTTT.

The chain is built from TRBV11-2 and TRBJ2-7; 9 bases match TRBD1. CDR1 and CDR2 from the germline V gene are SGHAT and FQNNGV. With V trimmed by 5 bases and J by 2 bases, 10 bases remained unmatched. This CDR3 has 16 residues. The CDR3 loop is CASSPIRRQGAYEQYF. CDR3 nucleotides: TGTGCCAGCAGCCCTATCCGCCGACAGGGGGCCTACGAGCAGTACTTC. Combining the CDR3 with reference TRBV11-2 and TRBJ2-7 gives the whole variable domain EAGVAQSPRYKIIEKRQSVAFWCNPISGHATLYWYQQILGQGPKLLIQFQNNGVVDDSQLPKDRFSAERLKGVDSTLKIQPAKLEDSAVYLCASSPIRRQGAYEQYFGPGTRLTVT.

The rearrangement joins TRBV20-1 to TRBJ1-5, with 9 bases fitting TRBD1. V was pared by 6 bases and J by 5 bases, with 5 bases of the junction left unmatched. This CDR3 has 13 amino acids. The germline CDR1 and CDR2 sequences are DFQATT and SNEGSKA (reference sequence). CDR3 DNA: TGCAGTGCCTCGGACAGGGGAGATCAGCCCCAGCATTTT. This sequence encodes CSASDRGDQPQHF.

This clonotype has only a few counts. The chain uses TRBV12-3 or TRBV12-4 and TRBJ2-7; TRBD1 matches 7 bases. V lost 5 bases, J lost 6 bases, and 1 base stayed unmatched. There are 11 residues in the CDR3. The CDR3 DNA follows: TGTGCCAGCAGTGCAGGGGGCGAGCAGTACTTC. Translation gives CASSAGGEQYF.

The chain has TRBV6-2 or TRBV6-3 and TRBJ1-5; 8 bases are shared with TRBD1. Germline trimming cut 6 bases from V and 5 bases from J; bases unmatched to any gene: 6. CDR1 is MNHEY and CDR2 is SVGEGT in the germline V gene. The CDR3 is made up of 14 amino acids. The CDR3 DNA reads TGTGCCAGCAGGAACAGGGGGGCCGATCAGCCCCAGCATTTT. Its translation: CASRNRGADQPQHF.

The CDR3 here is CATSLHAGDNEQFF. DNA for the CDR3: TGTGCCACCAGCTTACACGCTGGGGACAATGAGCAGTTCTTC. This chain joins TRBV15 and TRBJ2-1; no definite D call. Germline V CDR1 and CDR2: LNHNV, YYDKDF (reference sequence). The CDR3 spans 14 residues. Trimming pared 5 bases from V and 5 bases from J, leaving 13 bases between.

This chain joins TRBV28 and TRBJ2-7; 7 nucleotides align to TRBD1. Germline loops: CDR1 MDHEN, CDR2 SYDVKM. This CDR3 contains 13 residues. J was trimmed by 6 bases and V by 6 bases; bases with no gene match: 8. The CDR3 nucleotides read TGTGCCAGCAGAGATGACAGGGTGGGCGAGCAGTACTTC. Translating it yields CASRDDRVGEQYF.

The V and J genes are TRBV6-2 or TRBV6-3 and TRBJ2-5, with D hard to call. Germline CDR1 MNHEY, CDR2 SVGEGT. CDR3 length: 13 residues. The germline V and J ends were trimmed by 2 bases and 2 bases, with 6 bases remaining between them. The CDR3 region has the DNA TGTGCCAGCAGTTACGGCAGGCAAGAGACCCAGTACTTC. Its protein product is CASSYGRQETQYF.

This chain connects TRBV4-3 to TRBJ1-3; weak D call: TRBD1 (6 bases). This CDR3 is built from 16 residues. Trimming removed 1 base from V and 0 bases from J, with 10 bases in between. Germline V gene sequence: CDR1 LGHNA, CDR2 YSLEER. This chain's CDR3 is CASSQGTGISGNTIYF. CDR3 DNA sequence: TGCGCCAGCAGCCAAGGAACAGGGATCTCTGGAAACACCATATATTTT.